The clone carrying this T cell receptor (beta chain) showed up just a few times. Researchers ran the PCR with 60 Vbeta and 13 Jbeta primers. Sequencing used immunoSEQ multiplex PCR; TCRdb keeps in-frame clones, though not all of them. The table lists hundreds of thousands of clones, 82% of them singletons. These data come from a study of cytomegalovirus exposure and HLA in healthy donors. Germline values: CDR1 MGHRA, CDR2 YSYEKL. With 8 bases clipped from V and 5 bases from J, the junction kept 9 bases outside the gene matches. CDR3 size: 16 residues. The receptor's source is a middle-aged man in good health and CMV-seropositive. The sample comprised PBMCs. The chain uses TRBV4-1 and TRBJ2-7, with 16 bases aligning to TRBD2. CDR3 residues: CASVGTSGRAVHEQYF. The DNA of the CDR3 is TGCGCCAGCGTCGGGACTAGCGGGAGGGCCGTTCACGAGCAGTACTTC.